This TCR beta chain was obtained from a study of cytomegalovirus exposure and HLA in healthy donors (dated by TCRdb to 2017 to 2019). General notes on the study: An earlier analysis of roughly 610 of the donors reported around 280 Gb of sequence data and 100 million to 120 million unique TCR beta sequences obtained from about 200 million T cells. An early release that covered about 600 HLA-typed donors contained approximately 300 gigabases of sequencing data and around 80 million unique TCR sequences. The genetic ancestry cluster associated with self-reported Caucasian donors included over 65% of the 398 genotyped donors. The study was designed to test whether signatures of past pathogen exposure could be identified by cataloging public T cell receptors. The study profiled the T cell repertoires of hundreds of subjects by immunosequencing and related them to cytomegalovirus serostatus. In addition to the first cohort of approximately 650 subjects, a separate validation cohort of under 150 different subjects was used. The study combined high-throughput TCR immunosequencing, statistical association of individual TCRs with disease status, and machine learning to predict cytomegalovirus infection status. To study patterns of TCR occurrence, a later analysis re-analyzed previously published TCR beta repertoires from 700 or so donors and added high-resolution HLA genotyping. Rather than drawing on any new phenotypic data, the later analysis identified candidate immune exposures from TCR beta sequences and the way those sequences occurred across donors. To decide whether each TCR beta V gene segment behaved as functional or pseudogenic, an earlier analysis of approximately 600 of the donors relied on high-throughput TCR beta sequencing. Donor age, sex, ethnicity and CMV serostatus were compiled together with the repertoire data. A later genetic analysis used genome-wide SNP genotypes for about 60% of the 666 donors, treating that subset as a discovery cohort. All discovery cohort repertoires had been generated using a single sequencing platform. Class I and class II HLA loci were covered by the typing at four-digit resolution. The number of typed donors differed by locus: roughly 629-630 for A, B, C, DRB1 and DQB1; 500 to 550 for DQA1; some 590 for DPA1; and roughly 490 for DPB1. A handful of DR-DQ haplotypes were treated as single units for association and clustering because of strong linkage in the cohort. Across approximately 400 genotyped donors of the cohort, an average of about 200,000 unique TCR beta nucleotide sequences per donor were sequenced, and 15% to 20% of those sequences were non-productive.

According to the germline V gene, CDR1 reads SGHVS and CDR2 reads FQNEAQ. A distance of 6 bases separates the germline ends of V and J, which lose 1 base and 3 bases respectively. The CDR3 goes from the cysteine to the phenylalanine over 13 residues. The DNA shown is the 39-base CDR3, in frame from base 1. This clone was observed a handful of times. Its antigen specificity is not known. Base qualities are not provided; no much larger clone lies one nucleotide away. Overall study outcomes, separate from this receptor: Because counts were too low, some 16 rarely observed V segments, including chromosome 9 orphons, were excluded from the earlier analysis of about 500 of the donors. Compared with equally common non-associated chains, HLA-associated TCR beta chains in a later analysis were more clonally expanded and had lower generation probabilities. Some IMGT-functional V segments, including TRBV6-2 and TRBV6-3, could not be told apart with the 87-base-pair reads, so those segments were excluded. While some public TCRs were present in many individuals, most TCR sequences turned up only very rarely across donors. The only immune exposure information available for the cohort was CMV serostatus. Correlated functional status among segregating V segments might be attributable to linkage disequilibrium, but an unknown experimental factor could not be ruled out. When HLA alleles, especially DR and DQ, strongly co-occurred, attributing TCR associations to individual alleles was difficult. Because some donors lacked HLA typing at each locus, the association tests relied only on the typed subset. The authors suggested that the approach could potentially be extended to other disease states and immunological phenotypes. Roughly uniform sequencing depth across donors was assumed in presence/absence analyses, although this assumption may not hold. In a later analysis, the rate of TCR association differed among HLA loci, with DRB1 alleles having the most associated TCRs and HLA-C alleles having the fewest. A further reported finding was that TCR beta sequences accurately predicted the HLA-A and HLA-B alleles for most subjects in the first cohort. Broadly in line with IMGT annotations, most TCR beta V segments showed up in productive rearrangements about 90% or about 30% of the time in an earlier analysis of under 700 of the donors. In a later genetic analysis, a missense DCLRE1C variant was associated with V-gene and J-gene trimming of TCR beta chains, and the association was replicated in an independent cohort. In a later genetic analysis, fewer N-insertions in productive TCRs were reported among donors in an Asian-associated ancestry cluster than the approximately 630-donor mean. A group of highly shared sequence variants was considered likely to be a technical artifact of the sequencing pipeline. Most CMV-associated TCR beta chains appeared to be HLA-restricted in a later analysis, and the HLA associations seemed to be driven largely by CMV exposure. The cohort was sequenced for TCR beta chains only, and without alpha or paired-chain data the features that could be detected were limited. A total of about 180 TCR beta chains were listed by the study as associated with cytomegalovirus. In a later analysis, some 18,000 TCR beta sequences were associated with specific HLA alleles at a false discovery rate of 0.05. The classifier was reported to diagnose cytomegalovirus status with high specificity and sensitivity in both the original cohort and the validation cohort. According to a later analysis, parvovirus B19, influenza, CMV and Epstein-Barr virus appeared linked to several top co-occurrence clusters. Three of the identified cytomegalovirus-associated TCR beta chains were confirmed in vitro to be specific for cytomegalovirus antigens.

Library generation was performed with the immunoSEQ multiplex PCR assay. For the multiplex PCR, a mixture combining 60 forward primers for TCR Vbeta segments and 13 reverse primers for TCR Jbeta segments was used. The CDR3 region of rearranged TCR beta genes was amplified from genomic DNA with a multiplex PCR assay. On the Illumina HiSeq System, the amplified TCR beta libraries were sequenced as 87-base-pair reads. The original pipeline was this. Across the 500 to 700 repertoires, a later analysis counted some 80 million unique TCR beta chains, 8.5 million to 12 million of which were shared by at least two donors. To remove PCR and sequencing errors, raw reads were error-corrected and collapsed into unique sequences using a nearest-neighbor algorithm that merged closely related sequences. Alignment of CDR3 sequences to IMGT reference sequences was used to assign V, D and J gene segments. For a sequence to be retained, a match of at least six nucleotides was required to both a V gene segment and a J gene segment. A rearrangement was called productive if the CDR3 had no stop codons and remained in frame with V and J, and every other rearrangement was called non-productive. Following IMGT convention, CDR3 was defined as the stretch from the second conserved V-encoded cysteine to the conserved J-encoded phenylalanine. The earlier analysis of about 570 of the donors excluded any sequence lacking an unambiguous match to a single V gene segment. An earlier analysis of a few hundred of the donors classified V segments as functional when productive rearrangements were above 56.7% and as segregating when the standard deviation between donors was above 5%. To diagnose cytomegalovirus status from the catalog of TCR beta chain sequences, a statistical classification framework was built. In a later analysis, TCR nucleotide sequences were compared against IMGT/GENE-DB human TR gene sequences so that V and J genes could be assigned. A later analysis assigned CDR3 sequences and most-parsimonious VDJ recombination scenarios with the TCRdist pipeline. In a later analysis, every TCR beta chain was defined by the combination of its CDR3 amino acid sequence and its V-gene family, and reads without a unique V-gene family were dropped. As a way to deal with suspected cross-contamination and a sequencing artifact, a later analysis dropped 450 to 600 nucleotide sequences that were highly shared and had low generation probability. In a later analysis, a clonal expansion index for each public chain was calculated from normalized within-repertoire ranks of inferred template counts. Generation probabilities in a later analysis came from a VDJ recombination model fitted to out-of-frame rearrangements, and those results were checked against IGoR. In a later analysis, hypergeometric tests were used to score TCR-TCR, TCR-HLA and TCR-CMV co-occurrence, with a repertoire-size bias correction applied to TCR pairs. To estimate false discovery rates, a later analysis permuted the HLA or CMV assignments 20 times. In a later analysis, co-occurring TCRs were grouped using DBSCAN, with TCRdist sequence similarity added in when clustering inside HLA-allele-positive subsets. Repertoires with fewer than 30,000 or more than 120,000 public chains, plus five repertoires with anomalous nucleotide sharing, were excluded from co-occurrence clustering. Held by TCRdb, this immuneACCESS table contains in-frame sequences only and omits some clones. Under half of the omission traces to an unresolved V gene where checked; the cause of the rest is unknown. For V, J and clone size, that table is used; D and trimming come from the DNA. The sample table records some 90,000 clones; 65% to 80% of these occur just once. Around 3% of the sample comes from the top ten.

The cohort comprised fewer than 750 healthy bone marrow donors. All cohort members were sampled while nominally healthy, although unrecorded immune exposures were likely present. The donor tested CMV seronegative and was one of the 352 seronegative cohort members. A peripheral blood sample was collected from each donor, and TCR beta sequencing was performed on peripheral blood mononuclear cells. The Qiagen DNeasy Blood Extraction Kit was used to extract genomic DNA from the blood cell samples. Specimen: PBMCs. Recombination connected TRBV7-8 to TRBJ1-2; TRBD1 is a possible D gene, resting on 6 matching bases. The sequence was collected from a man aged 25-45 years in good health and CMV-seronegative. The DNA sequence is given as TGTGCCAGCAGCTTAGACAGGGACTATGGCTACACCTTC. Protein translation: CASSLDRDYGYTF.